The source of this T cell receptor beta chain is a study of CD8 T cells in ankylosing spondylitis. Study-level results: Reportedly, significant enrichment of disease-linked clones occurred in matched ankylosing spondylitis synovial fluid. Certain motif variants had earlier appeared in reactive arthritis synovial fluid and blood.

Trimming stripped 7 bases from V and 5 bases from J, with 20 bases between. The CDR3 is made up of 16 amino acids. The germline gives CDR1 LGHNA, CDR2 YNFKEQ. This clonotype was recorded a few times. As yet, its antigen is unknown. Generation of TCR beta libraries employed quantitative 5'-RACE incorporating molecular barcodes. TCRdb recomputed calls from the 5' RACE reads with MiXCR, one row per CDR3 protein. The table lists fewer than 400,000 distinct CDR3 sequences, around 15% of them singletons. This chain joins TRBV4-2 and TRBJ2-2; D perhaps matches TRBD1 (6 bases). The sequence derives from a male donor with ankylosing spondylitis or in good health (not recorded which). Sequencing input: blood, either unsorted or a sorted T cell fraction (not recorded which). CDR3: CASTHGRGSGTGELFF. In nucleotides, the CDR3 is TGTGCCAGCACCCACGGCAGGGGTTCGGGAACCGGGGAGCTGTTTTTT.